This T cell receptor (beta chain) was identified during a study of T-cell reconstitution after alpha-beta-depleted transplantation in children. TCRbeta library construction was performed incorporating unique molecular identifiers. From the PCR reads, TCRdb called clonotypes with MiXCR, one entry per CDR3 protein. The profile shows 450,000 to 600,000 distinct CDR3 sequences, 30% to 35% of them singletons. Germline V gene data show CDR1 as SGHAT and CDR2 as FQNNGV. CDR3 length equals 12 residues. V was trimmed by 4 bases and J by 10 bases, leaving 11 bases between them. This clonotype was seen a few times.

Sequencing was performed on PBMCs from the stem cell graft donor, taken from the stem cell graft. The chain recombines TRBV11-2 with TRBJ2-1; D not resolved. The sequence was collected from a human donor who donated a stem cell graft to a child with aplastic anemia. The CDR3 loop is CASSSPPLEQFF. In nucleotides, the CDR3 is TGTGCCAGCAGCTCACCACCTTTAGAGCAGTTCTTC.